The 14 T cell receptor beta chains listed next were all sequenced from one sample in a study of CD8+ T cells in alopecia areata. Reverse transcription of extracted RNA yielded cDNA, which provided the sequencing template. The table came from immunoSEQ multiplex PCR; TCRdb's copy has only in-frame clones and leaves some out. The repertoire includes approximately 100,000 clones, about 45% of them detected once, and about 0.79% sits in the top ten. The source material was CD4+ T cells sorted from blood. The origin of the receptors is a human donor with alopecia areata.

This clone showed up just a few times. The CDR3 sequence is CASSQKGVNEQFF. The CDR3 DNA reads as TGCGCCAGCAGTCAAAAGGGGGTCAATGAGCAGTTCTTC. The chain uses TRBV23-1 and TRBJ2-1, with D possibly being TRBD1 (6 bases). TRBV23-1 is assigned to the ORF class and has an uncertain function. The germline V and J ends were trimmed by 2 bases and 6 bases, with 8 bases remaining between them. The CDR3 consists of 13 residues.

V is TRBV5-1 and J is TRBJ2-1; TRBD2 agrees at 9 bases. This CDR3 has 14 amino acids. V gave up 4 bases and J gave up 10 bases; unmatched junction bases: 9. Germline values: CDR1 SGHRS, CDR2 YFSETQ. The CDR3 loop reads CASSVASGNREQFF. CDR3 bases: TGCGCCAGCAGCGTGGCTAGCGGGAACCGGGAGCAGTTCTTC.

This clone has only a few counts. The CDR3 loop reads CASSFLWGISYNEQFF. The CDR3 DNA sequence: TGTGCCAGCAGCTTCCTCTGGGGGATCTCCTACAATGAGCAGTTCTTC. The V gene is TRBV7-8, the J gene TRBJ2-1; TRBD1 or TRBD2 may be the D gene (5 bases each). V lost 3 bases, J lost 0 bases, and 12 bases lay in between. The CDR3 extends over 16 amino acids. Germline CDR1 and CDR2: SGHVS and FQNEAQ.

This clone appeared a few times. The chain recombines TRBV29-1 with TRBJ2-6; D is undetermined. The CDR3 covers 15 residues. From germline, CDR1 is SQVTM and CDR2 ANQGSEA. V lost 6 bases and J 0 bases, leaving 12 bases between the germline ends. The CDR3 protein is CSVHDGFSGANVLTF. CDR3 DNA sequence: TGCAGCGTGCATGACGGATTCTCTGGGGCCAACGTCCTGACTTTC.

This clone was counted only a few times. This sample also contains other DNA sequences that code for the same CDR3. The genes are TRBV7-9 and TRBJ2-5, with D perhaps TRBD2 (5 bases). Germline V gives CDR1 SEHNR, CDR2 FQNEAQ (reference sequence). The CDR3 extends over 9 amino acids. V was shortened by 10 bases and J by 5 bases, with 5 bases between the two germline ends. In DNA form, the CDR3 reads TGTGCCACGGGGGAGACCCAGTACTTC. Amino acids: CATGETQYF.

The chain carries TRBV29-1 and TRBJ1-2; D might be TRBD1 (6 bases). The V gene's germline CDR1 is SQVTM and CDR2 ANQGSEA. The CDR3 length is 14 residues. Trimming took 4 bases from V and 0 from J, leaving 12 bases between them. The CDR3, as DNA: TGCAGCGTTGCTTCGGACAGAACTAACTATGGCTACACCTTC. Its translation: CSVASDRTNYGYTF.

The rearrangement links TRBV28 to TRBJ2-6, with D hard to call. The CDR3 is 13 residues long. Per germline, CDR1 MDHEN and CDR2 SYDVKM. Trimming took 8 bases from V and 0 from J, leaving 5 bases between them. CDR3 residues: CASCLSGANVLTF. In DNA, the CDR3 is TGTGCCAGCTGCCTCTCTGGGGCCAACGTCCTGACTTTC.

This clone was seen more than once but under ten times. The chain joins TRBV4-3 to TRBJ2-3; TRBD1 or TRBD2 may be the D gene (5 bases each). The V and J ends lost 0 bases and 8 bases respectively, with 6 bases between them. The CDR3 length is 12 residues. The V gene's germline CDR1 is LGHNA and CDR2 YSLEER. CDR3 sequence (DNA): TGCGCCAGCAGCCAAGAGGGGGTTACGCAGTATTTT. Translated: CASSQEGVTQYF.

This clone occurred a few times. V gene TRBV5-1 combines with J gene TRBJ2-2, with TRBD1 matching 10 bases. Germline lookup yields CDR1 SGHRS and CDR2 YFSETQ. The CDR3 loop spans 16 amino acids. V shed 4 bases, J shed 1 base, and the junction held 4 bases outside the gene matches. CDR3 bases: TGCGCCAGCAGCCCCCGGGACAGGGGGAACACCGGGGAGCTGTTTTTT. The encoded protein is CASSPRDRGNTGELFF.

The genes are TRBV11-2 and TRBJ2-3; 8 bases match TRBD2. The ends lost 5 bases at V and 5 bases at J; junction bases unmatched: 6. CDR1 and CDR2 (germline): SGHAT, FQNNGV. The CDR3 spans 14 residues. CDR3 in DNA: TGTGCCAGCAGCCCCGGGGGGGCAAGAGATACGCAGTATTTT. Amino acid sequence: CASSPGGARDTQYF.

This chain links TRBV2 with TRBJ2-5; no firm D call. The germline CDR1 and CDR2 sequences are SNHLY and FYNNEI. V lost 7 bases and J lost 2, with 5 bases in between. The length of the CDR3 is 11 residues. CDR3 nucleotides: TGTGCCAGCAAGGAACAAGAGACCCAGTACTTC. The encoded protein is CASKEQETQYF.

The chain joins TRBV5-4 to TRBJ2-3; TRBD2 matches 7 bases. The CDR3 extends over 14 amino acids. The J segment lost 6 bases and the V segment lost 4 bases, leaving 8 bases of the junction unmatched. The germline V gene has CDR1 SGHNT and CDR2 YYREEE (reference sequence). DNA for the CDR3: TGTGCCAGCAGCCCTAGCGGAATCCGGGATACGCAGTATTTT. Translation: CASSPSGIRDTQYF.

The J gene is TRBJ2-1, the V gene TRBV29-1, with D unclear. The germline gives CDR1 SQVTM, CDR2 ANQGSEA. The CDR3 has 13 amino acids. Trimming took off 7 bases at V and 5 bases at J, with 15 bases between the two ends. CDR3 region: CSAGVSSDNEQFF. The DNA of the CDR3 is TGCAGCGCTGGGGTCTCGTCTGACAATGAGCAGTTCTTC.

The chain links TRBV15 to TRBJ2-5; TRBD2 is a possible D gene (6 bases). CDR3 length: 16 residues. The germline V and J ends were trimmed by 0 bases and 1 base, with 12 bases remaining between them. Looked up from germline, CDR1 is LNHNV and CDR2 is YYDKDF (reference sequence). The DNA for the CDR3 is TGTGCCACCAGCAGAGATGTCCCCGGGGGCCAAGAGACCCAGTACTTC. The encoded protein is CATSRDVPGGQETQYF.